The T cell receptor (beta chain) under discussion was sequenced for a study of blood T cells in healthy people across ages. About the research overall: Roughly one uniquely barcoded beta molecule per two T cells was captured. Findings and limits, study-wide: Not knowing donor CMV status may have confounded expanded clonotype changes. Roughly linearly, TCR beta diversity per million T cells fell as age increased.

Germline CDR1 is SQVTM and CDR2 is ANQGSEA. Trimming took 2 bases from V and 4 from J, leaving 11 bases between them. This CDR3 spans 14 amino acids. A J-beta primer mix and a sample-barcoded 5' primer were used in a second PCR of roughly 7 to 12 cycles. Each cDNA was tagged by a template-switch adaptor containing 12 random nucleotides. TCRdb re-derived calls from the 5' RACE reads in MiXCR, one entry per CDR3 protein. This table has 650,000 or so distinct CDR3 sequences, roughly half appearing once. For this clonotype: Its antigen remains unidentified.

This TCR was sampled from an elderly woman in good health. The chain uses TRBV29-1 and TRBJ2-2, with D hard to call. The sample was blood. CDR3 nucleotide sequence: TGCAGCGTTGAATTTGGGATAGGCACCGGGGAGCTGTTTTTT. Translation gives CSVEFGIGTGELFF.